The next 17 T cell receptor beta chains were all read from a single sample in a study of CD4+ T cells in melanoma. Here immunoSEQ multiplex PCR was the method, and the copy in TCRdb shows in-frame clones only, minus some. The sample contains more than 90,000 clones, around 92% of which appear only once. Sequencing was performed on peripheral blood. The receptors come from a human donor with melanoma.

The gene calls are TRBV6-5 and TRBJ1-5, with D unresolved. The length of the CDR3 is 15 residues. V shed 0 bases and J shed 7 bases, with 13 bases lying between them. CDR1 and CDR2 from the germline V gene are MNHEY and SVGAGI. Here the CDR3 reads CASSYSNKGRQPQHF. CDR3 sequence (DNA): TGTGCCAGCAGTTACTCGAATAAGGGAAGACAGCCCCAGCATTTT.

This chain joins TRBV18 and TRBJ1-2; D unclear. Between the trimmed V and J ends, which lost 2 bases and 2 bases, there was a span of 9 bases. Per the germline V gene, CDR1 is KGHSH and CDR2 is LQKENI. The CDR3 contains 14 residues. CDR3 amino acids: CASSPSSQNYGYTF. Here the CDR3 DNA reads TGTGCCAGCTCACCATCATCGCAAAACTATGGCTACACCTTC.

The chain links TRBV15 to TRBJ1-5; D ambiguous. The CDR3 is 15 residues long. Germline CDR1 and CDR2: LNHNV and YYDKDF (reference sequence). V gave up 1 base and J gave up 9 bases, with 16 bases separating them. The CDR3 region is CATSRGREGGRPQHF. The CDR3 DNA reads TGTGCCACCAGCAGAGGGAGGGAGGGCGGGAGGCCCCAGCATTTT.

This chain links TRBV19 with TRBJ2-7, with D perhaps given as TRBD1 or TRBD2 (5 bases each). The germline CDR1 and CDR2 sequences are LNHDA and SQIVND (reference sequence). This CDR3 is 12 amino acids long. V lost 3 bases, J lost 7 bases, and 10 bases lay in between. CDR3 residues: CASSIGTTEQYF. Here the CDR3 DNA reads TGTGCCAGTAGTATCGGGACGACTGAGCAGTACTTC.

CDR3 residues: CASSLDLGGPQHF. CDR3 DNA: TGTGCCAGCAGCTTGGATTTGGGGGGGCCCCAGCATTTT. This chain links TRBV5-5 with TRBJ1-5; the D gene is possibly TRBD1 (5 bases). Germline lookup yields CDR1 SGHKS and CDR2 YYEKEE (reference sequence). V lost 0 bases, J lost 9 bases, and 10 bases lay in between. This CDR3 spans 13 amino acids. Full variable domain (outside the CDR3, taken from reference TRBV5-5 and TRBJ1-5): DAGVTQSPTHLIKTRGQQVTLRCSPISGHKSVSWYQQVLGQGPQFIFQYYEKEERGRGNFPDRFSARQFPNYSSELNVNALLLGDSALYLCASSLDLGGPQHFGDGTRLSIL.

The rearrangement joins TRBV27 to TRBJ2-5; TRBD2 matches at 9 bases. The CDR3 loop spans 15 amino acids. Trimming at V came to 5 bases and at J to 7 bases, leaving 11 bases not matched to a gene. Germline-derived CDR1 and CDR2 are MNHEY and SMNVEV (reference sequence). The CDR3 nucleotides are TGTGCCAGCAGTCCCTCTAGCGGGGCCTTGAGGACCCAGTACTTC. Its translation is CASSPSSGALRTQYF.

J is TRBJ1-1 and V is TRBV19; no firm D call. Trimming stripped 6 bases from V and 0 bases from J, with 20 bases between. The germline V gene has CDR1 LNHDA and CDR2 SQIVND (reference sequence). The CDR3 is made up of 17 amino acids. The CDR3 sequence is CASSGSGVVGMNTEAFF. In DNA, the CDR3 is TGTGCCAGTAGCGGAAGCGGGGTTGTCGGAATGAACACTGAAGCTTTCTTT.

The rearrangement links TRBV11-2 to TRBJ2-2; no firm D call. Looked up from germline, CDR1 is SGHAT and CDR2 is FQNNGV. With 5 bases removed from V and 6 bases from J, the gap between germline ends came to 7 bases. The CDR3 totals 12 residues. CDR3 loop: CASSPRPGELFF. The DNA of the CDR3 is TGTGCCAGCAGCCCCCGGCCCGGGGAGCTGTTTTTT.

This rearrangement joins TRBV9 to TRBJ2-1; TRBD2 agrees at 8 bases. J gave up 2 bases and V 0 bases, and 4 bases lay outside the gene matches. The CDR3 runs to 16 residues. Germline CDR1 is SGDLS and CDR2 is YYNGEE. The CDR3 region is CASSVVDGGAYNEQFF. In nucleotides, the CDR3 is TGTGCCAGCAGCGTAGTCGACGGGGGGGCCTACAATGAGCAGTTCTTC. The full variable domain, rest sourced from reference TRBV9 and TRBJ2-1, is DSGVTQTPKHLITATGQRVTLRCSPRSGDLSVYWYQQSLDQGLQFLIQYYNGEERAKGNILERFSAQQFPDLHSELNLSSLELGDSALYFCASSVVDGGAYNEQFFGPGTRLTVL.

The V and J genes are TRBV5-3 and TRBJ2-3; 8 bases match TRBD1. Being an ORF, TRBV5-3 has a function that is uncertain. The V segment lost 4 bases and the J segment 5 bases; nucleotides outside the gene matches: 3. The CDR3 consists of 13 residues. The CDR3 loop is CARSTTGGDTQYF. CDR3 sequence (DNA): TGTGCCAGAAGCACCACAGGGGGAGATACGCAGTATTTT.

The chain is built from TRBV5-1 and TRBJ1-1; D is perhaps TRBD1 (6 bases). This CDR3 region has 18 residues. Germline CDR1 SGHRS, CDR2 YFSETQ. Deletions cut 3 bases from V and 2 bases from J, with 23 bases between. CDR3 in amino acids: CASSWGGVAGGINTEAFF. CDR3 DNA sequence: TGCGCCAGCAGCTGGGGGGGCGTTGCAGGCGGGATCAACACTGAAGCTTTCTTT.

The chain couples TRBV6-5 to TRBJ1-2; D is uncertain. The V end was cut by 0 bases, the J end by 6 bases, with 14 bases between. The germline gives CDR1 MNHEY, CDR2 SVGAGI. This CDR3 has 15 residues. The CDR3 DNA reads TGTGCCAGCAGTTACTCGAGCTGGGGAGGACATGGCTACACCTTC. The encoded protein is CASSYSSWGGHGYTF.

This chain connects TRBV7-2 to TRBJ2-2; D remains ambiguous. The germline V gene encodes CDR1 SGHTA and CDR2 FQGNSA. Deletions cut 0 bases from V and 0 bases from J, with 11 bases between. The CDR3 has 17 residues. The CDR3 DNA sequence: TGTGCCAGCAGCTTAGCGCAGTATAAGGCGAACACCGGGGAGCTGTTTTTT. Amino acid sequence: CASSLAQYKANTGELFF.

The chain has TRBV10-2 and TRBJ1-5; D gene ambiguous. This CDR3 spans 15 amino acids. V was clipped by 6 bases and J by 0 bases, with 12 bases between them. CDR1 is WSHSY and CDR2 is SAAADI in the germline V gene. CDR3 coding DNA: TGCGCCAGCAGCCGGGGAGTTTATAGCAATCAGCCCCAGCATTTT. Protein: CASSRGVYSNQPQHF.

The chain carries TRBV28 and TRBJ2-1; D gene unclear. CDR3 length: 16 residues. The germline V and J ends were trimmed by 6 bases and 3 bases, with 18 bases remaining between them. Germline V CDR1 and CDR2: MDHEN, SYDVKM. The CDR3 sequence is CASSPDPGMGYNEQFF. The CDR3, as DNA: TGTGCCAGCAGCCCTGACCCGGGCATGGGCTACAATGAGCAGTTCTTC. The whole variable domain, filled in from reference TRBV28 and TRBJ2-1, reads DVKVTQSSRYLVKRTGEKVFLECVQDMDHENMFWYRQDPGLGLRLIYFSYDVKMKEKGDIPEGYSVSREKKERFSLILESASTNQTSMYLCASSPDPGMGYNEQFFGPGTRLTVL.

The CDR3 region is CASSLWQDYYEQYF. CDR3 nucleotide sequence: TGTGCCAGCAGTTTATGGCAGGACTACTACGAGCAGTACTTC. The chain joins TRBV28 to TRBJ2-7; D is possibly TRBD2 (6 bases). The germline V and J ends were trimmed by 0 bases and 3 bases, with 9 bases remaining between them. In germline, CDR1 is MDHEN, CDR2 SYDVKM. This CDR3 is 14 amino acids long.

The rearrangement links TRBV5-4 to TRBJ2-5, with TRBD2 matching 10 bases. From germline, CDR1 is SGHNT and CDR2 YYREEE (reference sequence). The junction had 4 bases not matched to a gene; V was cut back by 1 base and J by 4 bases. This CDR3 has 15 residues. The CDR3 sequence: CASSLKREGRETQYF. As DNA, the CDR3 is TGTGCCAGCAGCTTGAAGCGGGAGGGCCGAGAGACCCAGTACTTC. Using reference TRBV5-4 and TRBJ2-5 for the parts outside the CDR3, the full variable domain is ETGVTQSPTHLIKTRGQQVTLRCSSQSGHNTVSWYQQALGQGPQFIFQYYREEENGRGNFPPRFSGLQFPNYSSELNVNALELDDSALYLCASSLKREGRETQYFGPGTRLLVL.